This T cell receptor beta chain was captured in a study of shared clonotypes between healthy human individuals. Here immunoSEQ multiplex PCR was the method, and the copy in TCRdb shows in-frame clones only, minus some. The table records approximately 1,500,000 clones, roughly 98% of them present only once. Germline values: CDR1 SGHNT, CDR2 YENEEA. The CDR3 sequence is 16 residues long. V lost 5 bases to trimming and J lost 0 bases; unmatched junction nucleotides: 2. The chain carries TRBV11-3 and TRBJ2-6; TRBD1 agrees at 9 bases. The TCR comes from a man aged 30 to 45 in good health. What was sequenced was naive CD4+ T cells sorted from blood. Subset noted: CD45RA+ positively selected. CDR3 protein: CASSQGQGSGANVLTF. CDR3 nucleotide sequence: TGTGCCAGCAGCCAGGGACAGGGCTCTGGGGCCAACGTCCTGACTTTC.